A single T cell receptor beta chain is shown here with its context. This clonotype registers as medium-sized (0.01 to 0.1%) within its sample. Its recognized antigen is unknown. Per-nucleotide qualities are absent, and no much larger clonotype sits a single base away. The data belong to a study of spatial heterogeneity in lung cancer (dated by TCRdb to between 2019 and 2020). Regarding the complete study: Beta-chain transcripts were consistently detected in greater numbers than alpha-chain transcripts, which likely reflects a higher abundance of beta-chain transcripts. A strong correlation was found between TCR transcript counts in tumor regions and a T cell transcriptional module score from matched bulk RNA-seq. In the raw uncorrected reads, each unique combination of TCR and UMI appeared more than ten times on average. In non-small cell lung cancer, the study made a quantitative comparison of TCR alpha and beta repertoires among multiple tumor regions, matched nontumor lung and blood. TCR repertoire features were related to nonsynonymous mutation counts determined by whole-exome sequencing of tumor tissue. Both alpha and beta chains were TCR-sequenced in samples taken at surgery, namely 220 tumor regions, around 70 matched nontumor lung samples and around 53 PBMC samples.

The library came from 5' RACE. For sequencing, a NextSeq 500 was employed. In the TCR library protocol, a unique molecular identifier was attached to each TCR cDNA molecule so that PCR and sequencing errors could be corrected. Turning to the authors' computational methods: Decombinator tools were used for TCR identification, UMI-based error correction and CDR3 extraction. TCRs above a frequency of 2 per 1,000, corresponding to the top 1% of the tumor frequency distribution, were defined as expanded. Expanded tumor TCRs statistically deemed absent (corrected P<0.05) from at least one tumor region were classed as regional, and all other expanded tumor TCRs were classed as ubiquitous. Renyi diversity was calculated using the R vegan package after each repertoire was subsampled 100 times to 5,000 TCRs. CDR3 similarity networks were built from amino acid triplet string-kernel similarity, connecting CDR3s with pairwise similarity above 0.82. TCRdb reworked the public reads: Q25 trimming with fastp, MiXCR clone assembly, productive beta chains retained. Every distinct CDR3 protein forms one entry, paired with its most common genes and DNA. TCRdb's processing, not the authors', yielded these V and J calls. In all, the sample holds around 2,900 distinct CDR3 sequences, and around 11% of those were seen once. The ten largest clones capture roughly 8% of the sample.

Beyond this particular receptor, the publication reports: The count of ubiquitous expanded TCRs correlated with the count of ubiquitous nonsynonymous mutations, and the count of regional expanded TCRs correlated with the count of regional nonsynonymous mutations. Confirming at a functional level the hypothesis that regional TCRs recognize regional mutations was considered to require additional single-cell paired TCR alpha and beta sequencing. TCR-seq was estimated to cover only approximately 6.6% of tumor T cells for alpha chains and 13% to 15% for beta chains. The number of expanded intratumoral alpha and beta TCRs correlated with the tumor nonsynonymous mutation count.

Relative to germline, V is 2 bases shorter and J is 4 bases shorter, with 9 bases between their ends. CDR1 and CDR2 (SGHDT, YYEEEE) derive from the germline V gene. From the cysteine up to the phenylalanine, the CDR3 has a length of 14 residues. Of the read, only the CDR3 DNA is kept; its 42 bases are in frame from base 1. Per the publication, the time point label means: sample taken at primary tumor resection. The donors were 72 patients from the lung TRACERx cohort who had early-stage, untreated non-small cell lung cancer. TCR sequencing used whole RNA extracted from tumor and nontumor lung tissue, or from cryopreserved PBMC samples, without cell sorting. Only patients for whom sufficient RNA was available from at least two tumor regions were selected for TCR sequencing. Before selection, tumor and adjacent nontumor lung specimens were reviewed by a lung pathologist.

The rearrangement joined TRBV5-6 to TRBJ1-4; a tentative D call is TRBD1 (5 bases match). The clonotype was recovered from a female donor with early-stage non-small cell lung cancer. Specimen: lung tumor tissue, collected at surgery. This receptor carries the CDR3 CASSLRQNNEKLFF. The nucleotides are TGTGCCAGCAGCTTACGACAGAATAATGAAAAACTGTTTTTT.